The next 19 T cell receptor beta chains were all read from a single sample in a study of cytomegalovirus exposure and HLA in healthy donors. Primers: 60 Vbeta forward and 13 Jbeta reverse. Profiled with immunoSEQ multiplex PCR; TCRdb holds only in-frame clones, not every one. This sample has some 110,000 clones, with about 61% found just once. The sequenced sample was PBMCs. These receptors were obtained from a woman younger than 45 in good health and CMV-seronegative.

V usage is TRBV7-3 and J usage is TRBJ2-1, with D perhaps TRBD1 (6 bases). Trimming removed 1 base at V and 3 bases at J, with 10 bases between. Germline values: CDR1 SGHTA, CDR2 FQGTGA. This CDR3 has 15 residues. Here the CDR3 DNA reads TGTGCCAGCAGCTTAAATGGACAGCGCTACAATGAGCAGTTCTTC. Amino acid sequence: CASSLNGQRYNEQFF.

The chain couples TRBV30 to TRBJ2-1, with 10 bases lining up with TRBD1. Germline CDR1 reads GTSNPN; CDR2 reads SVGIG (reference sequence). J lost 4 bases, V lost 5 bases, and 5 bases had no gene match. This CDR3 region has 14 residues. The CDR3 loop reads CAWEGQGIYNEQFF. Here the CDR3 DNA reads TGTGCCTGGGAGGGACAGGGGATATACAATGAGCAGTTCTTC.

The chain uses TRBV28 and TRBJ2-7; the match to TRBD2 covers 7 bases. The CDR3 is made up of 14 amino acids. Germline CDR1 reads MDHEN; CDR2 reads SYDVKM. V dropped 2 bases and J dropped 2; count of bases not matched to a gene: 3. The CDR3 region is CASSLAGEPYEQYF. Written as DNA, the CDR3 is TGTGCCAGCAGTTTAGCGGGAGAACCCTACGAGCAGTACTTC.

The chain carries TRBV15 and TRBJ2-7; 9 bases line up with TRBD2. The CDR3 extends over 15 amino acids. J lost 3 bases, V lost 4 bases, and 7 bases had no gene match. Germline V gives CDR1 LNHNV, CDR2 YYDKDF (reference sequence). The CDR3 nucleotides read TGTGCCACCAGCACTTCGCTAGCGGGGCTCTACGAGCAGTACTTC. It specifies CATSTSLAGLYEQYF. The full variable domain, completed using reference TRBV15 and TRBJ2-7, is DAMVIQNPRYQVTQFGKPVTLSCSQTLNHNVMYWYQQKSSQAPKLLFHYYDKDFNNEADTPDNFQSRRPNTSFCFLDIRSPGLGDTAMYLCATSTSLAGLYEQYFGPGTRLTVT.

This chain links TRBV18 with TRBJ1-5; D is ambiguous. This CDR3 region has 15 residues. From germline, CDR1 is KGHSH and CDR2 LQKENI. V shed 2 bases and J shed 0 bases, with 8 bases lying between them. The CDR3 nucleotides are TGTGCCAGCTCACCAGCGCAGGTTAGCAATCAGCCCCAGCATTTT. Its translation: CASSPAQVSNQPQHF.

This clone has just a few counts. V usage is TRBV2 and J usage is TRBJ2-3; TRBD1 agrees at 8 bases. This CDR3 comprises 15 residues. Losses at the gene ends were 5 bases for V and 0 bases for J; bases not matched to a gene: 4. From germline, CDR1 is SNHLY and CDR2 FYNNEI. In nucleotides, the CDR3 is TGTGCCAGCAGTTCGGACAGGGCTAGCACAGATACGCAGTATTTT. Protein: CASSSDRASTDTQYF. The whole variable domain, remainder taken from reference TRBV2 and TRBJ2-3, is EPEVTQTPSHQVTQMGQEVILRCVPISNHLYFYWYRQILGQKVEFLVSFYNNEISEKSEIFDDQFSVERPDGSNFTLKIRSTKLEDSAMYFCASSSDRASTDTQYFGPGTRLTVL.

The chain links TRBV7-9 to TRBJ1-4; 8 nucleotides align to TRBD1. Looked up from germline, CDR1 is SEHNR and CDR2 is FQNEAQ (reference sequence). V dropped 5 bases and J dropped 8; count of bases not matched to a gene: 13. The CDR3 extends over 16 amino acids. The CDR3 here is CASSRSQTGVREKLFF. The CDR3 nucleotides read TGTGCCAGCAGCCGTTCCCAGACAGGGGTTAGAGAAAAACTGTTTTTT.

V usage is TRBV7-6 and J usage is TRBJ1-4; D remains unclear. In germline, CDR1 is SGHVS, CDR2 FNYEAQ. V lost 1 base and J lost 4, with 13 bases in between. This CDR3 is built from 16 residues. CDR3 protein: CASSLDPFRDNEKLFF. DNA of the CDR3: TGTGCCAGCAGCTTAGATCCCTTCCGAGATAATGAAAAACTGTTTTTT.

J is TRBJ2-5 and V is TRBV28, with TRBD1 as a possible D gene (6 bases). V lost 9 bases to trimming and J lost 3 bases, with 11 bases between them. The CDR3 contains 12 residues. Germline assignment: CDR1 MDHEN and CDR2 SYDVKM. In DNA, the CDR3 is TGTGCCAGTACAGGGTTAGAAGAGACCCAGTACTTC. It encodes CASTGLEETQYF.

V gene TRBV2 combines with J gene TRBJ2-7; D might be TRBD2 (6 bases). CDR1 is SNHLY and CDR2 is FYNNEI in the germline V gene. V was trimmed by 9 bases and J by 4 bases, leaving 19 bases between them. This CDR3 contains 14 residues. The CDR3 DNA reads as TGTGCCAGTGAGGGAGGTGGAAGTAGATACGAGCAGTACTTC. Its translation is CASEGGGSRYEQYF.

This clone was seen only a few times. The chain recombines TRBV4-1 with TRBJ2-1; TRBD2 matches 8 bases. The CDR3 is 18 residues long. Germline lookup yields CDR1 MGHRA and CDR2 YSYEKL. Trimming at V came to 2 bases and at J to 2 bases, leaving 11 bases not matched to a gene. CDR3 nucleotide sequence: TGCGCCAGCAGCCAATGGGAGCAGCGGGAGAGTCCCTACAATGAGCAGTTCTTC. Encoded protein: CASSQWEQRESPYNEQFF.

The rearrangement uses TRBV9 and TRBJ1-5, with 9 positions matching TRBD1. The germline gives CDR1 SGDLS, CDR2 YYNGEE. J gave up 5 bases and V 0 bases, and 0 bases lay outside the gene matches. The CDR3 is 14 residues long. CDR3 DNA sequence: TGTGCCAGCAGCGTAGGGACAGGGGATCAGCCCCAGCATTTT. This translates into CASSVGTGDQPQHF.

This chain joins TRBV5-1 and TRBJ2-1; no clear D. Germline V gives CDR1 SGHRS, CDR2 YFSETQ. The CDR3 is made up of 13 amino acids. V lost 1 base and J lost 3, with 5 bases in between. DNA of the CDR3: TGCGCCAGCAGCTTGTCTCGCTACAATGAGCAGTTCTTC. Translated: CASSLSRYNEQFF. The full variable domain, rest sourced from reference TRBV5-1 and TRBJ2-1, is KAGVTQTPRYLIKTRGQQVTLSCSPISGHRSVSWYQQTPGQGLQFLFEYFSETQRNKGNFPGRFSGRQFSNSRSEMNVSTLELGDSALYLCASSLSRYNEQFFGPGTRLTVL.

The chain links TRBV5-1 to TRBJ2-2, with TRBD2 identical over 7 bases. The trim removed 0 bases at V and 5 bases at J, leaving 7 bases unmatched. Germline-derived CDR1 and CDR2 are SGHRS and YFSETQ. CDR3 length: 16 amino acids. The CDR3 region is CASSLERRAGTGELFF. The CDR3 coding sequence is TGCGCCAGCAGCTTGGAACGGCGAGCGGGAACCGGGGAGCTGTTTTTT.

The rearrangement uses TRBV9 and TRBJ2-5, with D maybe TRBD2 (6 bases). V lost 4 bases to trimming and J lost 3 bases, with 16 bases between them. This CDR3 spans 15 amino acids. Germline V CDR1 and CDR2: SGDLS, YYNGEE. This chain's CDR3 is CASSPQWRVEETQYF. CDR3 nucleotides: TGTGCCAGCAGCCCCCAATGGAGGGTTGAAGAGACCCAGTACTTC. The full variable domain, its missing parts supplied by reference TRBV9 and TRBJ2-5, is DSGVTQTPKHLITATGQRVTLRCSPRSGDLSVYWYQQSLDQGLQFLIQYYNGEERAKGNILERFSAQQFPDLHSELNLSSLELGDSALYFCASSPQWRVEETQYFGPGTRLLVL.

This clone came up a few times. The rearrangement joins TRBV10-1 to TRBJ1-5; 7 bases line up with TRBD1. Germline CDR1 is WNHNN and CDR2 is SYGVQD (reference sequence). V gave up 10 bases and J gave up 4 bases; unmatched junction bases: 13. This CDR3 contains 15 residues. CDR3 amino acids: CATYSGQRQNQPQHF. The CDR3 nucleotides read TGCGCCACCTATTCGGGACAGCGACAAAATCAGCCCCAGCATTTT.

This clone came up once. This chain joins TRBV2 and TRBJ1-4; the D is unclear. Trimming stripped 6 bases from V and 8 bases from J, with 10 bases between. Per germline, CDR1 SNHLY and CDR2 FYNNEI. The CDR3 has 12 amino acids. This chain's CDR3 is CASSREREKLFF. The CDR3 nucleotides are TGTGCCAGCAGCCGAGAGAGGGAAAAACTGTTTTTT. Based on the CDR3 plus reference TRBV2 and TRBJ1-4, the full variable domain is EPEVTQTPSHQVTQMGQEVILRCVPISNHLYFYWYRQILGQKVEFLVSFYNNEISEKSEIFDDQFSVERPDGSNFTLKIRSTKLEDSAMYFCASSREREKLFFGSGTQLSVL.

This clone was picked up a small number of times. CDR3 amino acids: CARGTGGEVGGYTF. The CDR3 DNA reads TGTGCCCGCGGGACAGGGGGCGAGGTAGGAGGCTACACCTTC. This chain connects TRBV30 to TRBJ1-2; 12 bases align to TRBD1. In germline, CDR1 is GTSNPN, CDR2 SVGIG (reference sequence). The CDR3 spans 14 residues. J was trimmed by 8 bases and V by 8 bases; bases with no gene match: 12.

This clone was observed a few times. The chain combines TRBV28 with TRBJ1-1, with TRBD1 as a possible D gene (5 bases). CDR1 and CDR2 (germline): MDHEN, SYDVKM. Trimming took off 5 bases at V and 3 bases at J, with 22 bases between the two ends. This CDR3 has 17 residues. Written as DNA, the CDR3 is TGTGCCAGCAGTACCCAAGGGGTTCGTAAGACCTACACTGAAGCTTTCTTT. This sequence encodes CASSTQGVRKTYTEAFF.